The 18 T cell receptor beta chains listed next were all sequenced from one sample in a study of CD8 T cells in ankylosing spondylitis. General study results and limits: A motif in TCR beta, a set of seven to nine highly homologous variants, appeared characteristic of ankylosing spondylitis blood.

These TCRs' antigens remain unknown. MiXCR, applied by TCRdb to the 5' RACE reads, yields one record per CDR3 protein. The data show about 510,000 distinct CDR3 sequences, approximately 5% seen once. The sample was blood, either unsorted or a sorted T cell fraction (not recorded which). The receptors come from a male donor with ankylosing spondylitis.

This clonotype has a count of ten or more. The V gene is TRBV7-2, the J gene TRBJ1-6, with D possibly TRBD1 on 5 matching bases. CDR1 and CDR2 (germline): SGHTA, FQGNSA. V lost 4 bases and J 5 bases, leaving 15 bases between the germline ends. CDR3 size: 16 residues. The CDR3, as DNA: TGTGCCAGCAGCTGGACTGTGGGGGTCGATAATTCACCCCTCCACTTT. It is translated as CASSWTVGVDNSPLHF.

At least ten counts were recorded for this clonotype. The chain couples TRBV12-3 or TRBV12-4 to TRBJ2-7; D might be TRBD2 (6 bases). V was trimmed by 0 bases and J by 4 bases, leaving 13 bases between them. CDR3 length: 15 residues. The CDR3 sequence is CASSLAASEEYEQYF. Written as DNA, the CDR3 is TGTGCCAGCAGTTTAGCGGCTAGCGAGGAATACGAGCAGTACTTC.

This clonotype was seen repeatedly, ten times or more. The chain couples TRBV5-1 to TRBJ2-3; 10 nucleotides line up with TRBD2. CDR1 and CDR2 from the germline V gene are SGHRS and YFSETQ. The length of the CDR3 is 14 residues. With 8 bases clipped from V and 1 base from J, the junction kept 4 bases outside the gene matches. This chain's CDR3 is CASRTSGRTDTQYF. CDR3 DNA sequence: TGCGCCAGTCGGACTAGCGGACGCACAGATACGCAGTATTTT.

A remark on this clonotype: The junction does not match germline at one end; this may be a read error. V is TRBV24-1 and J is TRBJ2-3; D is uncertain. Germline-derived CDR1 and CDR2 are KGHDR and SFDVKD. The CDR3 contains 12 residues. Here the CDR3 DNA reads TGTGCCACGGGCAGGAGCACAGATTCGCAGTATTTT. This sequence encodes CATGRSTDSQYF.

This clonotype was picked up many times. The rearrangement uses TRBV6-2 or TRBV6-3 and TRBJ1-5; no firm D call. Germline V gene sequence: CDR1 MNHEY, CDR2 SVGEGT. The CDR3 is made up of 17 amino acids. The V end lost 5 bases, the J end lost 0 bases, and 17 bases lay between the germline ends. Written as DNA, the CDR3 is TGTGCCAGCAGTGCCCCGAGGCAGTCTTATAGCAATCAGCCCCAGCATTTT. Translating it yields CASSAPRQSYSNQPQHF.

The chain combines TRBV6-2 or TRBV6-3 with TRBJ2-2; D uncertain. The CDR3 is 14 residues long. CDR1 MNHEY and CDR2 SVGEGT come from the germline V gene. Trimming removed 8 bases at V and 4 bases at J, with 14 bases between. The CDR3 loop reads CASLTGRTTGELFF. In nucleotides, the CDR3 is TGTGCCAGCCTCACGGGCAGGACCACCGGGGAGCTGTTTTTT.

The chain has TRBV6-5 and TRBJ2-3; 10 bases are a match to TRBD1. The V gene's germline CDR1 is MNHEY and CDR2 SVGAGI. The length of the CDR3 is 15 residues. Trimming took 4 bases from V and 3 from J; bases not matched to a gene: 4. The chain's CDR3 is CASSSTGGRTDTQYF. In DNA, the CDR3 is TGTGCCAGCAGTTCGACAGGGGGCAGGACAGATACGCAGTATTTT.

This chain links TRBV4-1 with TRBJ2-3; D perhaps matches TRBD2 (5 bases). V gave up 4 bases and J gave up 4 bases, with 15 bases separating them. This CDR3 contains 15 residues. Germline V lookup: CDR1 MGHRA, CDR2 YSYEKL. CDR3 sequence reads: CASSLRLSEADTQYF. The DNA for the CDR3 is TGCGCCAGCAGCCTTCGACTAAGCGAGGCAGATACGCAGTATTTT.

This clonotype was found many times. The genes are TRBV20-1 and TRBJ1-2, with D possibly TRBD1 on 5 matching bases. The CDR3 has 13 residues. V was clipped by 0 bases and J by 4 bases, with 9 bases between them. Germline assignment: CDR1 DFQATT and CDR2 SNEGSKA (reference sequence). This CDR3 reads CSARDGTVYGYTF. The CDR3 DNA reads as TGCAGTGCTAGAGATGGGACGGTCTATGGCTACACCTTC.

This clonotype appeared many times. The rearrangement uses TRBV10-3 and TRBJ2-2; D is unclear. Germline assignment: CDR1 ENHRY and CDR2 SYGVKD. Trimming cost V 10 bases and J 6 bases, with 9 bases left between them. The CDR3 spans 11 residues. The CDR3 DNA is TGTGCCACCACCTCTGCCGGGGAGCTGTTTTTT. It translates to CATTSAGELFF.

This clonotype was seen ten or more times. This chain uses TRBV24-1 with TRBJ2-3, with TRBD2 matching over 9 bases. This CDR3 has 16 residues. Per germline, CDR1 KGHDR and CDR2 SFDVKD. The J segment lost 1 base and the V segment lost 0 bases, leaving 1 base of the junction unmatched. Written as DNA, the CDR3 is TGTGCCACCAGTGATTTGCCTAGCGGGGGCACAGATACGCAGTATTTT. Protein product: CATSDLPSGGTDTQYF.

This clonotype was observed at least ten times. DNA for the CDR3: TGTGCCAGCAGTTCCGACAACCCCTACGAGCAGTACTTC. It specifies CASSSDNPYEQYF. The genes are TRBV28 and TRBJ2-7; D is unclear. V dropped 4 bases and J dropped 2 bases, with 9 bases sitting between them. The CDR3 loop spans 13 amino acids. Germline V gene data show CDR1 as MDHEN and CDR2 as SYDVKM. Full variable domain (rest looked up from reference TRBV28 and TRBJ2-7): DVKVTQSSRYLVKRTGEKVFLECVQDMDHENMFWYRQDPGLGLRLIYFSYDVKMKEKGDIPEGYSVSREKKERFSLILESASTNQTSMYLCASSSDNPYEQYFGPGTRLTVT.

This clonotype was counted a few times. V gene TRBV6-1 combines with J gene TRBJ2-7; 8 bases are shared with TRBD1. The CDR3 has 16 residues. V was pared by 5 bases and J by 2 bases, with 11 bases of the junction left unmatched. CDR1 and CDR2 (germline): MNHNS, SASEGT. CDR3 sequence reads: CASSPTPGQEAYEQYF. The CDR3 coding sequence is TGTGCCAGCAGTCCGACGCCGGGACAGGAGGCCTACGAGCAGTACTTC.

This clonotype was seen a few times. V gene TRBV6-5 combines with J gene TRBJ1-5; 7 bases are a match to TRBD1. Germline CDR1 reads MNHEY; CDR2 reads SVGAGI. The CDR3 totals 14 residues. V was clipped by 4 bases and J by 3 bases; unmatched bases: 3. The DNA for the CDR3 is TGTGCCAGCAGTTTGACAGGGATCAATCAGCCCCAGCATTTT. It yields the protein CASSLTGINQPQHF.

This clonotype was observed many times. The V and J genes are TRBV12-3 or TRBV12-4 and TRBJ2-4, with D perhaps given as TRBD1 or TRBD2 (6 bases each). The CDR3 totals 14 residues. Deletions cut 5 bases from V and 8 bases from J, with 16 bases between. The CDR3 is CASSEWGAQDIQYF. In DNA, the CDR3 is TGTGCCAGCAGTGAATGGGGGGCGCAGGACATTCAGTACTTC.

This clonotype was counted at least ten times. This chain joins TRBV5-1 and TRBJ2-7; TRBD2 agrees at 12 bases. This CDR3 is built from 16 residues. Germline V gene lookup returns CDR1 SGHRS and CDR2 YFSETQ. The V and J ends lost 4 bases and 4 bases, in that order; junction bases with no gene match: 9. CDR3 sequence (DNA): TGCGCCAGCAGCGAATCTGTGGGACTAGCGGGTTACGAGCAGTACTTC. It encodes CASSESVGLAGYEQYF.

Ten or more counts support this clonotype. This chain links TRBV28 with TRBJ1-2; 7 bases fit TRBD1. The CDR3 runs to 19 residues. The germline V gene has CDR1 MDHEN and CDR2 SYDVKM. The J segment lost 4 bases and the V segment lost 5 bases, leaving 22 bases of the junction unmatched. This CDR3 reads CASSLTPWAETGIAYGYTF. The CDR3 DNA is TGTGCCAGCAGTCTAACCCCTTGGGCCGAGACAGGGATCGCCTATGGCTACACCTTC.

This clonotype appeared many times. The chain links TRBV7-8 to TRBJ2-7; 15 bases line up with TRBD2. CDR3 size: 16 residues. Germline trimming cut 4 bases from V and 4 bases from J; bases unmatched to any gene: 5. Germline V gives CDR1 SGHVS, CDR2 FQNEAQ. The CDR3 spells CASSSGLAGGLYEQYF. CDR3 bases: TGTGCCAGCAGCTCGGGACTAGCGGGGGGCCTTTACGAGCAGTACTTC.